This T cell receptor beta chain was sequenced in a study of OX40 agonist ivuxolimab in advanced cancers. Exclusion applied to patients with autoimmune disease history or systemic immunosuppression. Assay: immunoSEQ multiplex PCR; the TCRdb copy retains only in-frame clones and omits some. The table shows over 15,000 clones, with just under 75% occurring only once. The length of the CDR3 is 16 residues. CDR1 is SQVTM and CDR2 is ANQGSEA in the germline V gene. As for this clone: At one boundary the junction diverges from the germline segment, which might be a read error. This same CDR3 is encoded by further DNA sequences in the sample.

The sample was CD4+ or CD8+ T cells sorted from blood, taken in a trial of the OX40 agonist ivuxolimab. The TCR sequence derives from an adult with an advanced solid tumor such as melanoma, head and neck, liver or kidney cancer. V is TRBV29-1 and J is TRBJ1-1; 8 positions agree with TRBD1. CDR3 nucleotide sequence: TGCAGCGTTGAAGAGACAGGGGCTGCTGGTAACATTGAAGCTTTCTTT. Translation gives CSVEETGAAGNIEAFF.